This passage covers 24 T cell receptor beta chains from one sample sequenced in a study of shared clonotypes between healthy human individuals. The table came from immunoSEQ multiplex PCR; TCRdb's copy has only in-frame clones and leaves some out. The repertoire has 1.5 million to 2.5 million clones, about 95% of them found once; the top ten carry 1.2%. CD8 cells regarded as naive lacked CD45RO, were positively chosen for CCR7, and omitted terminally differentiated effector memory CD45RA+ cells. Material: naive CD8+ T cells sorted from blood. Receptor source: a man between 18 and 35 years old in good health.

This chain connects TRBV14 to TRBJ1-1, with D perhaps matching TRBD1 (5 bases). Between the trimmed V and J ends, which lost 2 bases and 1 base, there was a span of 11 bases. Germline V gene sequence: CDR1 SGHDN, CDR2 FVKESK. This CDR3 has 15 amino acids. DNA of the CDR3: TGTGCCAGCAGCCAACCCGCAGGGCCGAACACTGAAGCTTTCTTT. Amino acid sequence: CASSQPAGPNTEAFF.

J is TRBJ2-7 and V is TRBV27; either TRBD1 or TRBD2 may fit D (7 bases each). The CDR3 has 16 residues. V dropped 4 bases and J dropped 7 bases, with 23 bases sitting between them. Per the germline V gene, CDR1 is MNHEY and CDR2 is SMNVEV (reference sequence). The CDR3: CASSYREAGGGTEQYF. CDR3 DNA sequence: TGTGCCAGCAGTTACCGGGAGGCAGGGGGAGGTACGGAGCAGTACTTC.

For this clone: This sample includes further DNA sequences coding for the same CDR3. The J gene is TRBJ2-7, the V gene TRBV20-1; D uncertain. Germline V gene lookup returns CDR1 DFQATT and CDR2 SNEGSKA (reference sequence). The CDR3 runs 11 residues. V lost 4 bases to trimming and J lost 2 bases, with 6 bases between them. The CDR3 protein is CSAKEAYEQYF. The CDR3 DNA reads TGCAGTGCTAAAGAGGCCTACGAGCAGTACTTC.

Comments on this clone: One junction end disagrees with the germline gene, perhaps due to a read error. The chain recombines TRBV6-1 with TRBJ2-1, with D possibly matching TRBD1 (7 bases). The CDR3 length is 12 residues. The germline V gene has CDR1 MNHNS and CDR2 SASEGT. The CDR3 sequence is CASSEAGRGEFF. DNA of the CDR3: TGTGCCAGCAGCGAAGCCGGCAGGGGGGAGTTCTTC.

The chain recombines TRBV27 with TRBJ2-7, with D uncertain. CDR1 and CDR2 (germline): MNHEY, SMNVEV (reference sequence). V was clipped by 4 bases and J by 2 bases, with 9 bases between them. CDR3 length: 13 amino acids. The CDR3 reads CASSYATAYEQYF. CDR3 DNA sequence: TGTGCCAGCAGTTACGCGACTGCCTACGAGCAGTACTTC.

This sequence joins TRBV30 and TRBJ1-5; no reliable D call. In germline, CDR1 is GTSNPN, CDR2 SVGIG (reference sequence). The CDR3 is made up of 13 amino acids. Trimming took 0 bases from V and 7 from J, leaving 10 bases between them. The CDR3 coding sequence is TGTGCCTGGAGTGTGGAGATCTGGCAGCCCCAGCATTTT. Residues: CAWSVEIWQPQHF.

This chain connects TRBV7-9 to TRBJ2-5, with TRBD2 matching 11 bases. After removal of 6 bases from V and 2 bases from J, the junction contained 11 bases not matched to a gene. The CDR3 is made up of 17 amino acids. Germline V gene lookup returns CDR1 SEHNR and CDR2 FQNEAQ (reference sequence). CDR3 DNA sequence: TGTGCCAGCAGAAGGCTTAGCGGGGGGGCCCGACAAGAGACCCAGTACTTC. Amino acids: CASRRLSGGARQETQYF.

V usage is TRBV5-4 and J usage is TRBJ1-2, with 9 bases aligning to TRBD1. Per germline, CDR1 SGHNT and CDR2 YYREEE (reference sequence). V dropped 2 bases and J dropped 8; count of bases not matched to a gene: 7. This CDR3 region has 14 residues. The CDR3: CASSFRQGGEGYTF. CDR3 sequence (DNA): TGTGCCAGCAGCTTTCGACAGGGGGGTGAAGGCTACACCTTC.

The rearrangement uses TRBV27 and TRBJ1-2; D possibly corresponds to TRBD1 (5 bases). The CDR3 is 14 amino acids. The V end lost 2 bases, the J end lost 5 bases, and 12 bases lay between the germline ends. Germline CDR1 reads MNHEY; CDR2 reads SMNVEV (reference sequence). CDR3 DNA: TGTGCCAGCAGTTTAAATGGGGCCCTTTATGGCTACACCTTC. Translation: CASSLNGALYGYTF.

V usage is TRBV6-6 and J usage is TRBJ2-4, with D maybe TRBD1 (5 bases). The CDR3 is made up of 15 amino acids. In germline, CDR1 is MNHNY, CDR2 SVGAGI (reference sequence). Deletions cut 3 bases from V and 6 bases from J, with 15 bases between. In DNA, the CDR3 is TGTGCCAGCAGTTATATCACCGCAGGGCGAAACATTCAGTACTTC. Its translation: CASSYITAGRNIQYF.

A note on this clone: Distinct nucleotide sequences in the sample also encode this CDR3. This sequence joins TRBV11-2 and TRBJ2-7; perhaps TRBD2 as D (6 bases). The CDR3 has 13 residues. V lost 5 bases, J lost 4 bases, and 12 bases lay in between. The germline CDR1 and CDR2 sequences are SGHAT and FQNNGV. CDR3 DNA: TGTGCCAGCAGCCCGTCGGGGGAGTACGAGCAGTACTTC. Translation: CASSPSGEYEQYF.

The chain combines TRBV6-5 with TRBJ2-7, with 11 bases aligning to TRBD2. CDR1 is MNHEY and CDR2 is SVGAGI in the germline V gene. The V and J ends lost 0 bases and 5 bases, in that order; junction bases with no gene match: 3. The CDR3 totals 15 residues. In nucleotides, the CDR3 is TGTGCCAGCAGTTACTCGGGACTAGCGGAGCACGAGCAGTACTTC. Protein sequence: CASSYSGLAEHEQYF.

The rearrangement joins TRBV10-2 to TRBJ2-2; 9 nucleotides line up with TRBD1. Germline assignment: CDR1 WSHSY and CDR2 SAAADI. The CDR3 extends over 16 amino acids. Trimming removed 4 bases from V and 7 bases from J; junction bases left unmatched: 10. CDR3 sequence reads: CASSVDRGNDDGELFF. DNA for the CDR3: TGCGCCAGCAGTGTGGACAGGGGCAATGATGACGGGGAGCTGTTTTTT.

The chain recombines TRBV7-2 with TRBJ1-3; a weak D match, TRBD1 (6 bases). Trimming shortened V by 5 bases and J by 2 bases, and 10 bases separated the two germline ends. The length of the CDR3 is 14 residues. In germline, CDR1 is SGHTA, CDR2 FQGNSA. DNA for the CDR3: TGTGCCAGCAGCGAAGGGACAACTGGAAACACCATATATTTT. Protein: CASSEGTTGNTIYF. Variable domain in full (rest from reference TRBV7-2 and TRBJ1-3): GAGVSQSPSNKVTEKGKDVELRCDPISGHTALYWYRQSLGQGLEFLIYFQGNSAPDKSGLPSDRFSAERTGGSVSTLTIQRTQQEDSAVYLCASSEGTTGNTIYFGEGSWLTVV.

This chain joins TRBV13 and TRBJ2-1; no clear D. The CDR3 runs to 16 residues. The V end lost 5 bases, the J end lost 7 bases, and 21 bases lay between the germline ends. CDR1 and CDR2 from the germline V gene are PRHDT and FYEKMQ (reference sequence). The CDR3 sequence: CASSPALTQQPNEQFF. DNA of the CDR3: TGTGCCAGCAGCCCGGCCCTTACCCAGCAGCCTAATGAGCAGTTCTTC.

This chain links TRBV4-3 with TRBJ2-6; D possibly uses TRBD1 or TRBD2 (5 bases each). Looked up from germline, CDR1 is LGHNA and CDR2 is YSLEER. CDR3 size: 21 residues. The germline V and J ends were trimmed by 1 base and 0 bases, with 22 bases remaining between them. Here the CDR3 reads CASSQAGWVDSGTSGANVLTF. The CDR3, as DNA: TGCGCCAGCAGCCAAGCCGGGTGGGTTGATTCGGGGACCTCTGGGGCCAACGTCCTGACTTTC.

Here the CDR3 reads CASSLAVAGGTDTQYF. CDR3 DNA sequence: TGTGCCAGCAGCTTAGCCGTTGCGGGAGGGACAGATACGCAGTATTTT. The chain recombines TRBV7-6 with TRBJ2-3; 9 nucleotides line up with TRBD2. The CDR3 is 16 residues long. V lost 0 bases to trimming and J lost 3 bases; unmatched junction nucleotides: 4. Germline loops: CDR1 SGHVS, CDR2 FNYEAQ.

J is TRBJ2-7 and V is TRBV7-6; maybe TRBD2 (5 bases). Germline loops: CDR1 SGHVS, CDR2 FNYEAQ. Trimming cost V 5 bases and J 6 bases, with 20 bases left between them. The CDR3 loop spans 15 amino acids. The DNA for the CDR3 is TGTGCCAGCAGCGAAAGTTCGGACTTATACGTCGAGCAGTACTTC. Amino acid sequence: CASSESSDLYVEQYF.

The CDR3 is CASSLGSGEIYEQYF. The CDR3 DNA follows: TGTGCCAGCAGTTTGGGGAGCGGGGAGATTTACGAGCAGTACTTC. The genes are TRBV28 and TRBJ2-7, with 7 bases aligning to TRBD2. J was trimmed by 4 bases and V by 3 bases; bases with no gene match: 9. The germline gives CDR1 MDHEN, CDR2 SYDVKM. This CDR3 region has 15 residues. Drawing the rest from reference TRBV28 and TRBJ2-7, the complete variable domain is DVKVTQSSRYLVKRTGEKVFLECVQDMDHENMFWYRQDPGLGLRLIYFSYDVKMKEKGDIPEGYSVSREKKERFSLILESASTNQTSMYLCASSLGSGEIYEQYFGPGTRLTVT.

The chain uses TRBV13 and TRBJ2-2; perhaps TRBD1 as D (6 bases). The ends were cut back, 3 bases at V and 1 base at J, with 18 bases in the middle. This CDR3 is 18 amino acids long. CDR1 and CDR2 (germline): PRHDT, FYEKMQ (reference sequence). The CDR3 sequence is CASSFSVDSKGNTGELFF. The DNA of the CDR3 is TGTGCCAGCAGCTTTAGTGTGGACAGCAAGGGGAACACCGGGGAGCTGTTTTTT.

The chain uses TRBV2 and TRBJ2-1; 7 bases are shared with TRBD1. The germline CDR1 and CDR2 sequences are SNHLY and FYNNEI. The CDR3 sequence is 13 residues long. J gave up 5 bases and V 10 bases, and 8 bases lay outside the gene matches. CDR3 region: CATLGQEDNEQFF. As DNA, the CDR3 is TGTGCCACCCTAGGACAGGAGGACAATGAGCAGTTCTTC.

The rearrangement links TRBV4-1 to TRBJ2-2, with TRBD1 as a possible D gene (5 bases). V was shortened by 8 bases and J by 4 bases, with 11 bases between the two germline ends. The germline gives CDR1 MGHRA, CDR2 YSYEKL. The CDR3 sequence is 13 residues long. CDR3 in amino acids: CASGVGVTGELFF. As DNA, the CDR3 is TGCGCCAGCGGGGTAGGGGTCACCGGGGAGCTGTTTTTT.

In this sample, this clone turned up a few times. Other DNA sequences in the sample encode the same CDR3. The CDR3 region is CASSLLGSYGYTF. The CDR3 coding sequence is TGTGCCAGCAGCTTGCTGGGTTCCTATGGCTACACCTTC. The chain has TRBV5-6 and TRBJ1-2; no firm D call. The V gene's germline CDR1 is SGHDT and CDR2 YYEEEE. Trimming cost V 1 base and J 4 bases, with 8 bases left between them. CDR3 length equals 13 residues.

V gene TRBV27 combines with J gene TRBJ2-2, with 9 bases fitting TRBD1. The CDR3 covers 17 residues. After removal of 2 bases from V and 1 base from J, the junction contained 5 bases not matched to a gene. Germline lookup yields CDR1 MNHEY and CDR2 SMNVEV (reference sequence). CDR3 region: CASSLGTGQGNTGELFF. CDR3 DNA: TGTGCCAGCAGTTTAGGGACGGGACAGGGGAACACCGGGGAGCTGTTTTTT.